These T cell receptor beta chains were read from a single sample in a study of blood T cell repertoires in COVID-19. Profiled with immunoSEQ multiplex PCR; TCRdb holds only in-frame clones, not every one. The data contain 250,000 to 350,000 clones, around nine tenths of them singletons. Material: peripheral blood. These receptor sequences come from a woman aged 25-40 years with COVID-19, enrolled during active disease. CDR3s leave out the opening cysteine and the closing phenylalanine or tryptophan. Fields, in order: clone size, V gene, CDR3 protein. Clone size is shown for a subset of rows, as once, few, many or a class of expanded clone.

once TRBV12-3/TRBV12-4 ASRPTGNYGYT
- TRBV7-9 ASSLGTGRTEAF
- TRBV7-9 ASSPPGLAGGRETQY
- TRBV6-2/TRBV6-3 ASSPRGDAYNEQF
- TRBV11-2 ASSLGAGVTSYEQY
- TRBV18 ASSLTGNRVNSPLH
- TRBV18 ASSPLPGGTEAF
once TRBV28 ASSSHTGNYEQY
- TRBV10-1 ASSVGVNEQF
- TRBV13 ASSFQTAFNSPLH
- TRBV7-3 ASSSAGTGGRGYT
- TRBV6-6 ASSYDRLSNSPLH
- TRBV6-9 ASSYEGHGLAKNIQY